This T cell receptor (beta chain) was recovered during a study of prognosis after radiotherapy for stage I lung cancer. J was trimmed by 1 base and V by 4 bases; bases with no gene match: 6. Germline assignment: CDR1 LNHDA and CDR2 SQIVND (reference sequence). CDR3 length equals 16 residues. Multiplex PCR, run in two rounds, amplified TCR beta CDR3 from genomic DNA. Specific primers for each TRBV and TRBJ gene were what first-round PCR used. TCRdb re-called the multiplex PCR reads with MiXCR, one entry per CDR3 protein. The sample shows over 10,000 distinct CDR3 sequences, 40% to 55% of them seen only once. By frequency in the sample, this clonotype is medium-sized.

Sequencing used PBMCs, obtained before or after stereotactic body radiation therapy (not recorded which). The sequence was collected from a donor aged 50 or older with non-small cell lung cancer. The rearrangement joins TRBV19 to TRBJ1-2; 10 nucleotides match TRBD1. This CDR3 reads CASSNHGQGVNYGYTF. As DNA, the CDR3 is TGTGCCAGTAGTAATCACGGACAGGGGGTTAACTATGGCTACACCTTC. The full variable domain, in which reference TRBV19 and TRBJ1-2 provide the parts outside the CDR3, is DGGITQSPKYLFRKEGQNVTLSCEQNLNHDAMYWYRQDPGQGLRLIYYSQIVNDFQKGDIAEGYSVSREKKESFPLTVTSAQKNPTAFYLCASSNHGQGVNYGYTFGSGTRLTVV.